A single sample gave rise to the 20 T cell receptor beta chains below, sequenced in a study of T cell repertoires in cytomegalovirus infection. Their cognate antigens are unknown. TCRdb reprocessed the reads with MiXCR, giving one entry per CDR3 protein. The sample consists of around 89,000 distinct CDR3 sequences, about 29% of them appearing once. This sample comprised CD8+ T cells from cultured PBMCs, obtained from culture after CMV antigen stimulation. The receptor set was obtained from a human donor in good health (CMV status not recorded). Some clones in this sample may be carry-over from other donors' samples.

This clonotype was detected only a few times. The CDR3: CASSPSRVTGDNQPQHF. CDR3 sequence (DNA): TGTGCCAGCTCACCCTCCCGTGTCACGGGGGACAATCAGCCCCAGCATTTT. V is TRBV18 and J is TRBJ1-5, with D maybe TRBD1 (5 bases). The CDR3 runs 17 residues. Trimming left V 3 bases short and J 3 bases short, with 18 bases between. Per the germline V gene, CDR1 is KGHSH and CDR2 is LQKENI.

There are many counts of this clonotype. The chain uses TRBV7-9 and TRBJ2-7; perhaps TRBD1 as D (6 bases). Germline V gives CDR1 SEHNR, CDR2 FQNEAQ (reference sequence). CDR3 length equals 15 residues. Trimming took off 3 bases at V and 6 bases at J, with 18 bases between the two ends. This CDR3 is CASSFWAGQGGEQYF. CDR3 DNA: TGTGCCAGCAGCTTTTGGGCGGGCCAAGGGGGCGAGCAGTACTTC. The full variable domain, rest sourced from reference TRBV7-9 and TRBJ2-7, is DTGVSQNPRHKITKRGQNVTFRCDPISEHNRLYWYRQTLGQGPEFLTYFQNEAQLEKSRLLSDRFSAERPKGSFSTLEIQRTEQGDSAMYLCASSFWAGQGGEQYFGPGTRLTVT.

The rearrangement links TRBV4-1 to TRBJ1-5, with TRBD1 matching 12 bases. The CDR3 totals 17 residues. The ends lost 4 bases at V and 0 bases at J; junction bases unmatched: 4. From germline, CDR1 is MGHRA and CDR2 YSYEKL. Written as DNA, the CDR3 is TGCGCCAGCAGCCCCCGGGACAGGGGGCTTAGCAATCAGCCCCAGCATTTT. It codes for CASSPRDRGLSNQPQHF.

V is TRBV24-1 and J is TRBJ2-7; 8 positions match TRBD1. The germline CDR1 and CDR2 sequences are KGHDR and SFDVKD. Trimming cost V 3 bases and J 1 base; bases outside gene matches: 4. The CDR3 sequence is 15 residues long. This CDR3 reads CATSDPGTGSYEQYF. The DNA for the CDR3 is TGTGCCACCAGTGATCCCGGGACAGGTTCCTACGAGCAGTACTTC.

This clonotype was observed at least ten times. The chain is built from TRBV7-8 and TRBJ1-5; 7 bases align to TRBD1. The germline gives CDR1 SGHVS, CDR2 FQNEAQ. The V gene end was trimmed by 5 bases and the J gene end by 3 bases; junction bases not matched to a gene: 4. The CDR3 spans 14 residues. The CDR3 region is CASSPGQYNQPQHF. The CDR3 DNA follows: TGTGCCAGCAGCCCGGGACAGTACAATCAGCCCCAGCATTTT.

The V gene is TRBV19, the J gene TRBJ1-1, with 7 bases that match TRBD1. Germline-derived CDR1 and CDR2 are LNHDA and SQIVND (reference sequence). The V and J ends lost 5 bases and 3 bases, in that order; junction bases with no gene match: 6. There are 14 residues in the CDR3. CDR3 sequence: CASSLQGRYTEAFF. The CDR3 bases are TGTGCCAGTAGTTTACAGGGGAGGTACACTGAAGCTTTCTTT.

CDR3 nucleotides: TGTGCCAGTAGTATAGATCTATGGTGGACGGACTCGTCTGGAAACACCATATATTTT. Translating it yields CASSIDLWWTDSSGNTIYF. This sequence joins TRBV19 and TRBJ1-3; D not certain. CDR1 is LNHDA, CDR2 SQIVND, per germline (reference sequence). V gave up 0 bases and J gave up 1 base, with 19 bases separating them. This CDR3 has 19 residues. Looking up the rest from reference TRBV19 and TRBJ1-3 gives the full variable domain: DGGITQSPKYLFRKEGQNVTLSCEQNLNHDAMYWYRQDPGQGLRLIYYSQIVNDFQKGDIAEGYSVSREKKESFPLTVTSAQKNPTAFYLCASSIDLWWTDSSGNTIYFGEGSWLTVV.

This clonotype was counted ten times or more. The genes are TRBV12-3 or TRBV12-4 and TRBJ1-2, with D maybe TRBD1 (6 bases). V lost 4 bases to trimming and J lost 8 bases, with 8 bases between them. CDR3 length: 11 amino acids. The CDR3 sequence is CASSSQGGYTF. In DNA form, the CDR3 reads TGTGCCAGCAGTTCCCAGGGGGGCTACACCTTC.

This clonotype was seen many times. This chain uses TRBV7-9 with TRBJ2-2, with D possibly TRBD2 on 6 matching bases. Germline V gene lookup returns CDR1 SEHNR and CDR2 FQNEAQ (reference sequence). The CDR3 is 14 residues long. V was clipped by 5 bases and J by 4 bases, with 11 bases between them. Here the CDR3 DNA reads TGTGCCAGCAGCCCCGGGACTCTCACCGGGGAGCTGTTTTTT. Translated, it gives CASSPGTLTGELFF.

Details on this clonotype: Given a much more abundant clone one base away, this may be a read error. This chain links TRBV7-2 with TRBJ2-1; D call uncertain. With 2 bases removed from V and 4 bases from J, the gap between germline ends came to 15 bases. Germline V lookup: CDR1 SGHTA, CDR2 FQGNSA. The CDR3 has 16 residues. The CDR3, as DNA: TGTGCCAGCAGCTTAACCCCCTCGGACCTGTACAATGAGCAGTTCTTC. This codes for CASSLTPSDLYNEQFF.

This clonotype occurred a few times. CDR3 DNA: TGTGCCAGCAGCCCCCGGAGGGGGACTGAAGCTTTCTTT. Residues: CASSPRRGTEAFF. The J gene is TRBJ1-1, the V gene TRBV9; D perhaps matches TRBD1 (6 bases). CDR1 and CDR2 from the germline V gene are SGDLS and YYNGEE. This CDR3 is built from 13 residues. Trimming took off 4 bases at V and 5 bases at J, with 12 bases between the two ends.

The chain links TRBV7-8 to TRBJ1-1, with 7 bases identical to TRBD1. The ends lost 5 bases at V and 11 bases at J; junction bases unmatched: 11. The length of the CDR3 is 13 residues. Per germline, CDR1 SGHVS and CDR2 FQNEAQ. CDR3 nucleotide sequence: TGTGCCAGCAGCCGAACCCCCGGGACAGAGGCTTTCTTT. This encodes CASSRTPGTEAFF.

The chain carries TRBV12-3 or TRBV12-4 and TRBJ1-2; the match to TRBD1 covers 8 bases. Unmatched junction bases numbered 2, after V lost 3 bases and J lost 2 bases. CDR3 length: 14 residues. CDR3 in amino acids: CASSLGQANYGYTF. The DNA of the CDR3 is TGTGCCAGCAGTTTGGGACAGGCAAACTATGGCTACACCTTC.

The table lists this clonotype with many counts. V is TRBV18 and J is TRBJ1-6, with D tentatively TRBD1 (5 bases). The germline CDR1 and CDR2 sequences are KGHSH and LQKENI. The CDR3 has 17 amino acids. V lost 1 base and J 7 bases, leaving 17 bases between the germline ends. The CDR3 region has the DNA TGTGCCAGCTCACCACTTCGCCAGGGAAATTGGAATTCACCCCTCCACTTT. It yields the protein CASSPLRQGNWNSPLHF.

This clonotype was counted only a few times. V and J are TRBV5-4 and TRBJ1-2; D might be TRBD1 (6 bases). This CDR3 region has 14 residues. Deletions cut 4 bases from V and 1 base from J, with 11 bases between. Germline V CDR1 and CDR2: SGHNT, YYREEE (reference sequence). The CDR3 DNA sequence: TGTGCCAGCAGCAGAGGACAGAATAACTATGGCTACACCTTC. Amino acid sequence: CASSRGQNNYGYTF.

This clonotype was picked up many times. The chain recombines TRBV7-9 with TRBJ1-1, with D possibly TRBD1 on 6 matching bases. Germline V gene sequence: CDR1 SEHNR, CDR2 FQNEAQ (reference sequence). Trimming shortened V by 4 bases and J by 5 bases, and 20 bases separated the two germline ends. CDR3 size: 16 residues. CDR3 in amino acids: CASSSKARGRNTEAFF. In DNA form, the CDR3 reads TGTGCCAGCAGCTCAAAGGCGCGGGGGCGAAATACTGAAGCTTTCTTT.

This clonotype was observed a few times. The chain combines TRBV19 with TRBJ2-3; the D gene could be TRBD1 or TRBD2 (5 bases each). The CDR3 length is 17 residues. The germline V gene has CDR1 LNHDA and CDR2 SQIVND (reference sequence). Trimming took off 5 bases at V and 2 bases at J, with 20 bases between the two ends. CDR3 sequence reads: CASSAHYRDLYTDTQYF. As DNA, the CDR3 is TGTGCCAGTAGTGCGCACTACCGGGACCTGTACACAGATACGCAGTATTTT.

The V call is TRBV7-9, the J call TRBJ1-1; D is perhaps TRBD1 (6 bases). Germline V gene data show CDR1 as SEHNR and CDR2 as FQNEAQ (reference sequence). The CDR3 is made up of 13 amino acids. Trimming removed 3 bases from V and 10 bases from J, with 15 bases in between. The CDR3 DNA reads as TGTGCCAGCAGCTTGGGGGGGGCTCCCGGAGCTTTCTTT. Its protein is CASSLGGAPGAFF.

The chain carries TRBV12-3 or TRBV12-4 and TRBJ2-2; D could derive from TRBD1 or TRBD2 (5 bases each). Trimming took 4 bases from V and 3 from J, leaving 12 bases between them. This CDR3 has 15 amino acids. Here the CDR3 DNA reads TGTGCCAGCAGTTCTTTGGGGGTCGACACCGGGGAGCTGTTTTTT. Encoded protein: CASSSLGVDTGELFF.

A remark on this clonotype: This could be a read error, since a much larger clone is one nucleotide away. The rearrangement uses TRBV6-1 and TRBJ2-7; TRBD2 matches 10 bases. V shed 11 bases and J 4 bases; nucleotides not matched to a gene: 11. The CDR3 contains 14 residues. Germline V lookup: CDR1 MNHNS, CDR2 SASEGT. The CDR3 loop reads CAGKASGGAYEQYF. DNA of the CDR3: TGTGCCGGCAAGGCTAGCGGGGGAGCTTACGAGCAGTACTTC.